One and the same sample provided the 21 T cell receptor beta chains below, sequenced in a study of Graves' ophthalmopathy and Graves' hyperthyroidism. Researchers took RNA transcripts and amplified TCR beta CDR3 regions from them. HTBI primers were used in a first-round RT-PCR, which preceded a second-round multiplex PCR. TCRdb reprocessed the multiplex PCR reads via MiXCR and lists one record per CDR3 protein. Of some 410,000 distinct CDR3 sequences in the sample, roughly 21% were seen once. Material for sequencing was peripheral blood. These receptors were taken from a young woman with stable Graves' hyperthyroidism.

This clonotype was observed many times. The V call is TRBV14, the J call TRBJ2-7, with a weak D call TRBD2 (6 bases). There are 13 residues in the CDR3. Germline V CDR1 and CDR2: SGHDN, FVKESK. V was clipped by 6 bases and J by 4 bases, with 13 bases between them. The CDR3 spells CASRPRGRYEQYF. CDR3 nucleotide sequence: TGTGCCAGCAGGCCCCGTGGGAGGTACGAGCAGTACTTC.

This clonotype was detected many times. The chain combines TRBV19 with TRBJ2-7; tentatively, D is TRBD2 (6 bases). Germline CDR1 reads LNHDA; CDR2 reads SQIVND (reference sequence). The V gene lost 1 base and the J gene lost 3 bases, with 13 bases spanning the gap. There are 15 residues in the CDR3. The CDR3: CASSIAPRGSYEQYF. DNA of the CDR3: TGTGCCAGTAGTATAGCCCCGCGGGGCAGCTACGAGCAGTACTTC.

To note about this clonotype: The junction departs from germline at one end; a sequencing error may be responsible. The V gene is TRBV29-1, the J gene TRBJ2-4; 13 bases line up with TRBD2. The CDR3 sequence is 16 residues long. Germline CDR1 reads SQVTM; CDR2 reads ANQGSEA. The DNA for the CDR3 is TGCAGCGTTGTTGGGACTAGCGGGATTGGCAAAAACATTAAGTACTTC. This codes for CSVVGTSGIGKNIKYF.

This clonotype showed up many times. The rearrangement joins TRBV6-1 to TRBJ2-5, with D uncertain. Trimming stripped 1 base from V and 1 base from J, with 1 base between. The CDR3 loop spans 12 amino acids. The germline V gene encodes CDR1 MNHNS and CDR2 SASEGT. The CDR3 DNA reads TGTGCCAGCAGTGAAGGCCAAGAGACCCAGTACTTC. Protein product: CASSEGQETQYF.

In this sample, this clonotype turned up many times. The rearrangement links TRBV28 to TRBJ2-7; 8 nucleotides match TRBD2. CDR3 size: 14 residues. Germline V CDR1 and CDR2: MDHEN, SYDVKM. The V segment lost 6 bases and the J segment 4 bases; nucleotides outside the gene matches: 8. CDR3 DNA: TGTGCCAGCAGCCGTAGCGGGAAACTATACGAGCAGTACTTC. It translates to CASSRSGKLYEQYF. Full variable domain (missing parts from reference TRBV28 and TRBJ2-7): DVKVTQSSRYLVKRTGEKVFLECVQDMDHENMFWYRQDPGLGLRLIYFSYDVKMKEKGDIPEGYSVSREKKERFSLILESASTNQTSMYLCASSRSGKLYEQYFGPGTRLTVT.

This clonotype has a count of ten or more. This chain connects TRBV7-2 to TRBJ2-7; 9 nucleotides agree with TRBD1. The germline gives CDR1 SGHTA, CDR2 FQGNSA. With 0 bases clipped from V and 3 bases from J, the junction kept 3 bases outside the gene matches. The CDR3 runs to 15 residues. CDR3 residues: CASSLAGQGIYEQYF. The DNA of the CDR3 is TGTGCCAGCAGCTTAGCGGGACAGGGAATCTACGAGCAGTACTTC.

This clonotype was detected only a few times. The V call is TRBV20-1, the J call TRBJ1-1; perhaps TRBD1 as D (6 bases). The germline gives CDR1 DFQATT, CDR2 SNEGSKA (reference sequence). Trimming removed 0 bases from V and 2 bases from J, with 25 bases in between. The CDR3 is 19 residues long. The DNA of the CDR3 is TGCAGTGCTAGAGAAAGGGGGGGCAGTCGGGTCCCTTTTAACACTGAAGCTTTCTTT. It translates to CSARERGGSRVPFNTEAFF.

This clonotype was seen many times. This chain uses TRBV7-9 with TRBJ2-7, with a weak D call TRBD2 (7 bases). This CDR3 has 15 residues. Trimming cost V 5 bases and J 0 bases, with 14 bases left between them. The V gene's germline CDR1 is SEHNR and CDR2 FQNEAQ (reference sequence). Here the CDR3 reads CASSPQRDTSYEQYF. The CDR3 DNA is TGTGCCAGCAGCCCGCAGCGGGACACCTCCTACGAGCAGTACTTC.

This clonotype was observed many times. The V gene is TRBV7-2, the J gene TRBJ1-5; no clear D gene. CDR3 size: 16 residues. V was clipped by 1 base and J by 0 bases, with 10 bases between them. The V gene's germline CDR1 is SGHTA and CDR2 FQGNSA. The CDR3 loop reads CASSLVGGYSNQPQHF. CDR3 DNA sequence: TGTGCCAGCAGCTTAGTAGGCGGCTATAGCAATCAGCCCCAGCATTTT.

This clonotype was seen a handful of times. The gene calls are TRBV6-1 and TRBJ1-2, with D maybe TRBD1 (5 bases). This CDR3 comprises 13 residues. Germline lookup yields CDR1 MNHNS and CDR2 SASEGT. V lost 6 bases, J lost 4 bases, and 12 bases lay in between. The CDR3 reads CASSHGTGYGYTF. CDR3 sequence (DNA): TGTGCCAGCAGCCATGGGACGGGCTATGGCTACACCTTC.

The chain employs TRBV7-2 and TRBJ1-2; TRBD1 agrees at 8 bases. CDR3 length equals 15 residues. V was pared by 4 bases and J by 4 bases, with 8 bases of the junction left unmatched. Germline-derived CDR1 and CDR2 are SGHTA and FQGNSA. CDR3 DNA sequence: TGTGCCAGCAGCTCATATAGACAGGGGAGCTATGGCTACACCTTC. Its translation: CASSSYRQGSYGYTF.

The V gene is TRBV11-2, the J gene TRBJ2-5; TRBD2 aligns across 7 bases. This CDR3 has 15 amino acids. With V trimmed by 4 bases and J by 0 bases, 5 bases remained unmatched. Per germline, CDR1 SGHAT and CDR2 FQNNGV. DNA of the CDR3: TGTGCCAGCAGCTGGGACTACCTGTACCAAGAGACCCAGTACTTC. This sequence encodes CASSWDYLYQETQYF. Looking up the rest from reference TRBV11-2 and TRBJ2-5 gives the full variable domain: EAGVAQSPRYKIIEKRQSVAFWCNPISGHATLYWYQQILGQGPKLLIQFQNNGVVDDSQLPKDRFSAERLKGVDSTLKIQPAKLEDSAVYLCASSWDYLYQETQYFGPGTRLLVL.

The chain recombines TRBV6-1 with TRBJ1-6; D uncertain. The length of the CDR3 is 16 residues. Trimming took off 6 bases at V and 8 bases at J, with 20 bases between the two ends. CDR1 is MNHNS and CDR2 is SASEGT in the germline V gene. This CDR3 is CASSQTRPRVDSPLHF. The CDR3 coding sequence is TGTGCCAGCAGCCAAACCCGGCCAAGGGTGGATTCACCCCTCCACTTT.

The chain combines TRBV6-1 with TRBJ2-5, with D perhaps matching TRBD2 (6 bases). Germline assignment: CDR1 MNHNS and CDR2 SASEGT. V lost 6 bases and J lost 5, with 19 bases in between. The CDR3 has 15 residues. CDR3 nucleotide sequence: TGTGCCAGCAGCCGCCCTGGTTCGGGAGCGGAGACCCAGTACTTC. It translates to CASSRPGSGAETQYF.

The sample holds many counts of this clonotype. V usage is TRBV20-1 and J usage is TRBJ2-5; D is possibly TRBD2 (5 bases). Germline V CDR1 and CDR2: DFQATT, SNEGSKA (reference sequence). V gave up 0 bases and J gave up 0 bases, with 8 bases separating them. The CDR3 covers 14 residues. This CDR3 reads CSARDARDQETQYF. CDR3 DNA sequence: TGCAGTGCTAGAGATGCGCGGGACCAAGAGACCCAGTACTTC.

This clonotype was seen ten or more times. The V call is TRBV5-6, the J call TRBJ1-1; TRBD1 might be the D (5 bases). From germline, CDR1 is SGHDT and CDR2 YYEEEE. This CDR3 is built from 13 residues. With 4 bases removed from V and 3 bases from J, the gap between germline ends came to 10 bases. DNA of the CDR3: TGTGCCAGCAGCGACAGCTCCTACACTGAAGCTTTCTTT. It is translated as CASSDSSYTEAFF.

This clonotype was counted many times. Here the CDR3 reads CASSQDRGTGVGQPQHF. For the CDR3, the DNA is TGCGCCAGCAGCCAAGACAGGGGGACAGGGGTCGGTCAGCCCCAGCATTTT. The chain employs TRBV4-1 and TRBJ1-5; the match to TRBD1 covers 10 bases. Trimming cost V 0 bases and J 6 bases; bases outside gene matches: 8. The germline V gene has CDR1 MGHRA and CDR2 YSYEKL. The length of the CDR3 is 17 residues.

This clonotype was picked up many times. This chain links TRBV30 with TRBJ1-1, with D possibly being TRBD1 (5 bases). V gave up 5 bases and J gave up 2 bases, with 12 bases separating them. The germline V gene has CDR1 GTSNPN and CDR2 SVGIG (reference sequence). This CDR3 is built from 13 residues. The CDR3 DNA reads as TGTGCCTGGGCCCCGGGGGACAACACTGAAGCTTTCTTT. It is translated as CAWAPGDNTEAFF.

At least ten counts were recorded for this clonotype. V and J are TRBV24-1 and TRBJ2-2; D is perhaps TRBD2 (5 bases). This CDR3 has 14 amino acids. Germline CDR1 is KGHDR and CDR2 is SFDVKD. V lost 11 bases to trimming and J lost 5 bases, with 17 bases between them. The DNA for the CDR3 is TGTGCCATCCAGGCGGTCCGAGGGACCGGGGAGCTGTTTTTT. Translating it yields CAIQAVRGTGELFF.

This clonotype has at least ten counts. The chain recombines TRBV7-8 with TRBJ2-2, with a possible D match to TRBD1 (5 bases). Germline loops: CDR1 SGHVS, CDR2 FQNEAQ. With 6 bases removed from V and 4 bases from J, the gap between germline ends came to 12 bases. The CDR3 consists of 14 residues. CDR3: CASRWGSGTGELFF. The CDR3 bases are TGTGCCAGCAGGTGGGGCTCGGGCACCGGGGAGCTGTTTTTT.

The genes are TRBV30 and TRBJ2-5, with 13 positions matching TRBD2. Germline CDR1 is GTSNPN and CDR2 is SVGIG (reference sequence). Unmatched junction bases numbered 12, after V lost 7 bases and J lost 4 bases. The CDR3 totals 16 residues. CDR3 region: CAYQTSGGLRGETQYF. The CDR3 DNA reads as TGTGCCTACCAGACTAGCGGGGGGTTGAGAGGAGAGACCCAGTACTTC.